This TCR beta chain was retrieved from a study of blood T cell repertoires in COVID-19. Study overall: Donors in the United States, Italy and Spain gave samples during acute or convalescent COVID-19. Sample material is recorded as cDNA or gDNA derived from T cells, B-cell-depleted T cells, or PBMCs.

Source study methods: Estimated nucleated cell counts came from reference gene primer amplification. The method was immunoSEQ multiplex PCR; TCRdb's version includes in-frame clones alone and lacks a portion of them. The DNA was the basis for D and trimming; V, J and clone size are from that table. Seen here are hundreds of thousands of clones, 70% to 90% observed once, and the top ten hold less than 15%. CDR3 length: 14 amino acids. The V segment lost 3 bases and the J segment 2 bases; nucleotides outside the gene matches: 0. CDR1 SGHDN and CDR2 FVKESK come from the germline V gene. The chain carries TRBV14 and TRBJ2-1; TRBD2 aligns across 8 bases. This clonotype was sampled from a woman aged 18-29 years who had recovered from COVID-19. Material for sequencing was peripheral blood. The CDR3 region has the DNA TGTGCCAGCAGCCAGACTAGCGCCTACAATGAGCAGTTCTTC. This codes for CASSQTSAYNEQFF.